This TCR beta chain was found in a study of Graves' ophthalmopathy and Graves' hyperthyroidism. This clonotype was counted many times. Antigen: not known. Between the trimmed V and J ends, which lost 1 base and 1 base, there was a span of 14 bases. Germline CDR1 and CDR2: MNHNS and SASEGT. The CDR3 is made up of 16 amino acids. Regarding the study as a whole: The model's ophthalmopathy progression predictions had approximately 71% sensitivity and 72.22% specificity. The majority of expanded thyroid clonotypes above 0.001 frequency also occurred in blood.

Researchers turned away patients with other autoimmune diseases, uncontrolled infections, pregnancy or lactation. Amplified TCR beta CDR3 regions were obtained using RNA transcripts as template. First-round RT-PCR employed HTBI primers, with a second-round multiplex PCR after it. TCRdb redid the calling of the multiplex PCR reads with MiXCR, one entry per CDR3 protein. The table includes around 340,000 distinct CDR3 sequences, roughly a sixth detected once. The sequenced material came from peripheral blood. The source is an adult man with Graves' ophthalmopathy. This chain links TRBV6-1 with TRBJ2-7; D possibly matches TRBD1 or TRBD2 (5 bases each). This chain's CDR3 is CASSEGGYRLSYEQYF. CDR3 in DNA: TGTGCCAGCAGTGAAGGAGGGTACAGGCTATCCTACGAGCAGTACTTC.